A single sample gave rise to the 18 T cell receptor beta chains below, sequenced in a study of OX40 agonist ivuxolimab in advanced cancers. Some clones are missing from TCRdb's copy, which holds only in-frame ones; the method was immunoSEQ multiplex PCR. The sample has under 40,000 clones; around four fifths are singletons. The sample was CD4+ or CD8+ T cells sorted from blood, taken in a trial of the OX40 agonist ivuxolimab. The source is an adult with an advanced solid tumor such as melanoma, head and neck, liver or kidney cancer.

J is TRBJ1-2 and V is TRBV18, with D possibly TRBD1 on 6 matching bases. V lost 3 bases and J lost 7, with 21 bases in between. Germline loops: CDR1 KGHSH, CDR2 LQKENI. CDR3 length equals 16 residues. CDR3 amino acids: CASSPGGRTLRGGYTF. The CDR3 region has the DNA TGTGCCAGCTCACCCGGGGGCAGAACTCTTCGGGGTGGCTACACCTTC.

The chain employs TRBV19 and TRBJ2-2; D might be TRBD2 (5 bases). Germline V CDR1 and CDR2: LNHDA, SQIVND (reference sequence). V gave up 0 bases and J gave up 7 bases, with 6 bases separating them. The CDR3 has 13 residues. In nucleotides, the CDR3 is TGTGCCAGTAGTATAGAGGGGAGCGGGGAGCTGTTTTTT. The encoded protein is CASSIEGSGELFF.

This CDR3 reads CASSPQPGQTYEQYF. The CDR3 DNA reads TGTGCCAGCAGTCCGCAACCGGGACAGACTTACGAGCAGTACTTC. The chain combines TRBV6-5 with TRBJ2-7, with TRBD1 matching 7 bases. J lost 4 bases, V lost 5 bases, and 11 bases had no gene match. This CDR3 has 15 amino acids. CDR1 MNHEY and CDR2 SVGAGI come from the germline V gene.

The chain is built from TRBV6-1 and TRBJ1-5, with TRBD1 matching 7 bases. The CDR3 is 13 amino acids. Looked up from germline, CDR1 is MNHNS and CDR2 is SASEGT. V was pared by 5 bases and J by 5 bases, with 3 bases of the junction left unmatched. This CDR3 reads CASSSRGDQPQHF. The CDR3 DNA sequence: TGTGCCAGCAGTTCCAGGGGGGATCAGCCCCAGCATTTT.

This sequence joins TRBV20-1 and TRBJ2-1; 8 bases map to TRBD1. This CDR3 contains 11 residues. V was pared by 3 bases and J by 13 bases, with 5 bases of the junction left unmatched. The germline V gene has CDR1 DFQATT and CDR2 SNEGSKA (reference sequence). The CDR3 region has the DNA TGCAGTGCTAGCACCGGGACAGGCCAGTTCTTC. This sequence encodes CSASTGTGQFF.

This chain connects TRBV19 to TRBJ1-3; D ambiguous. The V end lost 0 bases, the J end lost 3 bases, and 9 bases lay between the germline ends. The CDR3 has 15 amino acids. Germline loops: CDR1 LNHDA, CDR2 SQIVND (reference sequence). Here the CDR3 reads CASSIDRRLGNTIYF. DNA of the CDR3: TGTGCCAGTAGTATAGATCGACGTCTTGGAAACACCATATATTTT.

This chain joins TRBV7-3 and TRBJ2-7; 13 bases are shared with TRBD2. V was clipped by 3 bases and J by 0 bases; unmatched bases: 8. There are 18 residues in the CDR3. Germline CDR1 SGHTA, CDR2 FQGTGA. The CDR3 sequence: CASSFRTSGGISSYEQYF. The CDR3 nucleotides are TGTGCCAGCAGCTTTAGGACTAGCGGGGGTATCAGCTCCTACGAGCAGTACTTC.

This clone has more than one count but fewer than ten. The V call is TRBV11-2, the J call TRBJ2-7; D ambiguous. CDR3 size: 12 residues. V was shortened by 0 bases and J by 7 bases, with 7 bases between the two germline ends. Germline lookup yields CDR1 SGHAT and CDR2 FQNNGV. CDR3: CASSLDRREQYF. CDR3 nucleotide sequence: TGTGCCAGCAGCTTAGATAGGCGGGAGCAGTACTTC. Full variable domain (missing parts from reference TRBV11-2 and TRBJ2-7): EAGVAQSPRYKIIEKRQSVAFWCNPISGHATLYWYQQILGQGPKLLIQFQNNGVVDDSQLPKDRFSAERLKGVDSTLKIQPAKLEDSAVYLCASSLDRREQYFGPGTRLTVT.

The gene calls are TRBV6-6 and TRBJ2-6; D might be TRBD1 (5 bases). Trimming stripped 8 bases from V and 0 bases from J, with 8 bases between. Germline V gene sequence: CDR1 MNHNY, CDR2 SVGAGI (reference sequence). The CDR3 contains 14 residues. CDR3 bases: TGTGCCAGCGAGGACATCTCTGGGGCCAACGTCCTGACTTTC. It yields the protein CASEDISGANVLTF.

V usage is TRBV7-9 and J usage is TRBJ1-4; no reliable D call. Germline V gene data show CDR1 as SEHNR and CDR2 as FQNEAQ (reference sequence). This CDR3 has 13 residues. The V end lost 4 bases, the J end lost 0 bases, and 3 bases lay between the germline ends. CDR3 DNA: TGTGCCAGCAGCTCCTCAACTAATGAAAAACTGTTTTTT. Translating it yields CASSSSTNEKLFF.

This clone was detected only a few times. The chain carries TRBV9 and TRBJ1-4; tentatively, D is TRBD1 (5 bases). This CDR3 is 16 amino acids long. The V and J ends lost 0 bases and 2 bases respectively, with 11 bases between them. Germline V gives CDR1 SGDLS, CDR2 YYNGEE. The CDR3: CASSVGQGITNEKLFF. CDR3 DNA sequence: TGTGCCAGCAGCGTAGGGCAGGGCATTACTAATGAAAAACTGTTTTTT.

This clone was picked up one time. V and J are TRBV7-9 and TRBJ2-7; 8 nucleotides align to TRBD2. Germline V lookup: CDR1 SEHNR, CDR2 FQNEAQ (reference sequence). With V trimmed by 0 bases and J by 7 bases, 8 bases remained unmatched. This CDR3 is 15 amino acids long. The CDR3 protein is CASSLAGLGRREQYF. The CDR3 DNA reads TGTGCCAGCAGCTTAGCGGGACTAGGGAGGAGGGAGCAGTACTTC.

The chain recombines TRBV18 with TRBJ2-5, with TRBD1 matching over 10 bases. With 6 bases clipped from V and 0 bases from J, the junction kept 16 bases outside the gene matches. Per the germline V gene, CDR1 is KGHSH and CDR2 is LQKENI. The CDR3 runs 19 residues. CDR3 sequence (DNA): TGTGCCAGCTCGCCCAATCGTTCACCGGGACAGGGGTACCAAGAGACCCAGTACTTC. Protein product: CASSPNRSPGQGYQETQYF.

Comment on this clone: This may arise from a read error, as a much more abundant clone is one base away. CDR3 DNA: TGTGCCAGCAGTGGGACAGGGAATCGGCCCCAGCATTTT. This encodes CASSGTGNRPQHF. This chain uses TRBV2 with TRBJ1-5; 8 positions match TRBD1. Per germline, CDR1 SNHLY and CDR2 FYNNEI. This CDR3 is 13 amino acids long.

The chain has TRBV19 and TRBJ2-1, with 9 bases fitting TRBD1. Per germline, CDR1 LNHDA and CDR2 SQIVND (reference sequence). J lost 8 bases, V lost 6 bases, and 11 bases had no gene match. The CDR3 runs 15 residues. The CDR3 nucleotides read TGTGCCAGTAGCGACGGGACAGGGTATATCCATGAGCAGTTCTTC. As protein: CASSDGTGYIHEQFF.

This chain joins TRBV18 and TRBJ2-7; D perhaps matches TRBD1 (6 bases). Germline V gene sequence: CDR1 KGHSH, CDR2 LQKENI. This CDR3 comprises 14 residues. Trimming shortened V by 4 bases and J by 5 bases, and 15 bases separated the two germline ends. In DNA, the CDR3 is TGTGCCAGCTCACGCTCCAGGGGTACGGACGAGCAGTACTTC. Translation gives CASSRSRGTDEQYF.

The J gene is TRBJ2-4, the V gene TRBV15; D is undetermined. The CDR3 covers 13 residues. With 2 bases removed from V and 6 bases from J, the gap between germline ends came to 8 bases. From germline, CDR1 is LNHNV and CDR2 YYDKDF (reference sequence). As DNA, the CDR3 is TGTGCCACCAGCAGACGTGACTTAAACATTCAGTACTTC. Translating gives CATSRRDLNIQYF.

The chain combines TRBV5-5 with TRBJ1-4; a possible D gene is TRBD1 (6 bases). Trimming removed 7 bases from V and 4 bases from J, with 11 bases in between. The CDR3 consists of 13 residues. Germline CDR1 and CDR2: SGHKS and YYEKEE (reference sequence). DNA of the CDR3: TGTGCCAGCGGCGGAGGGGGTAATGAAAAACTGTTTTTT. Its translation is CASGGGGNEKLFF.